This T cell receptor (beta chain) is from a study of cytomegalovirus exposure and HLA in healthy donors. The PCR contained 60 Vbeta and 13 Jbeta primers. Sequencing used immunoSEQ multiplex PCR; TCRdb keeps in-frame clones, though not all of them. The table includes about 140,000 clones, roughly 75% detected once. The length of the CDR3 is 16 residues. V was clipped by 6 bases and J by 0 bases; unmatched bases: 3. Germline CDR1 MDHEN, CDR2 SYDVKM. This receptor was obtained from a young man in good health and CMV-seropositive. Material: PBMCs. The gene calls are TRBV28 and TRBJ2-1, with 12 bases aligning to TRBD2. DNA of the CDR3: TGTGCCAGCAGCACGACTAGCGGGGGCTCCTACAATGAGCAGTTCTTC. Its protein is CASSTTSGGSYNEQFF.